The rows below give T cell receptor beta chains drawn from one sample of a study of CD8 T cells in ankylosing spondylitis. Each CDR3 protein gets one entry after TCRdb re-called the 5' RACE reads with MiXCR. The sample lists about 33,000 distinct CDR3 sequences; 9.5% to 11% were seen once. What was sequenced was synovial fluid, either unsorted or a sorted T cell fraction (not recorded which). Every receptor here comes from a male donor with ankylosing spondylitis. CDR3s include the opening cysteine and the closing phenylalanine or tryptophan. Each record gives: D gene, J gene, V gene, clone size, CDR3 DNA, CDR3 protein. A D gene is named only where the DNA matches it firmly. Some rows mark clone size as missing; the rest say once, few, many or name a class of expanded clone.

>-|TRBJ2-1|TRBV2|many
TGTGCCAGCAGGGACCGGGACTTAATCTACAATGAGCAGTTCTTC
CASRDRDLIYNEQFF
>-|TRBJ1-2|TRBV11-2|many
TGTGCCAGCAGTTTAGGCAGTGGCGATGGCTACACCTTC
CASSLGSGDGYTF
>-|TRBJ1-1|TRBV2|many
TGTGCCAGCACCCCAACGGGGACTGAAGCTTTCTTT
CASTPTGTEAFF
>TRBD1|TRBJ1-2|TRBV12-3/TRBV12-4|few
TGTGCCAGCAGTTTGGGGACAGTCTATGGCTACACCTTC
CASSLGTVYGYTF
>TRBD2|TRBJ2-1|TRBV27|many
TGTGCCAGCCTCGGGAGGGGCTCCTACAATGAGCAGTTCTTC
CASLGRGSYNEQFF
>TRBD1|TRBJ1-1|TRBV6-1|-
TGTGCCAGCAGCTGGGACAGGGGGCGGGGGACTGAAGCTTTCTTT
CASSWDRGRGTEAFF
>-|TRBJ1-1|TRBV27|few
TGTGCCAGCAGTTTATATGGGATTGGAGTCACTGAAGCTTTCTTT
CASSLYGIGVTEAFF
>-|TRBJ1-5|TRBV6-1|many
TGTGCCAGCAGTCCATACAGGAGCTATAGCAATCAGCCCCAGCATTTT
CASSPYRSYSNQPQHF
>-|TRBJ2-5|TRBV29-1|many
TGCAGCGTTGTCCGGGAGACCCAGTACTTC
CSVVRETQYF
>-|TRBJ2-3|TRBV12-3/TRBV12-4|-
TGTGCCAGCACTCTATCGGAGGCCAGGGCGCAGTATTTT
CASTLSEARAQYF
>-|TRBJ2-3|TRBV7-3|-
TGTGCCAGCAGCCCCGGGACCGCAGATACGCAGTATTTT
CASSPGTADTQYF
>-|TRBJ2-7|TRBV14|-
TGTGCCAGCAGCCAACTCTACTCCTACGAGCAGTACTTC
CASSQLYSYEQYF
>-|TRBJ2-7|TRBV7-2|-
TGTGCCAGCAGCCCGCGGATTAGCGACTCCTACGAGCAGTACTTC
CASSPRISDSYEQYF
>-|TRBJ2-7|TRBV19|few
TGTGCCAGTAGTATTTCAATTACCTACGAGCAGTACTTC
CASSISITYEQYF
>TRBD1|TRBJ2-7|TRBV6-5|many
TGTGCCAGCAGTTGGGACAGGGAATACGAGCAGTACTTC
CASSWDREYEQYF
>-|TRBJ2-1|TRBV3-1|many
TGTGCCAGCAGCCGGCCTAGTTTTCGGATCTCCGGGAATGAGCAGTTCTTC
CASSRPSFRISGNEQFF
>-|TRBJ2-5|TRBV29-1|many
TGCAGGGGTAAATCGACCGTTGGGTGGGAGACCCAGTACTTC
CRGKSTVGWETQYF
>-|TRBJ1-3|TRBV11-2|-
TGTGCCAGCAGCTTCTCAGATGGTGGAAACACCATATATTTT
CASSFSDGGNTIYF
>-|TRBJ1-1|TRBV11-2|many
TGTGCCAGCAGCCACTTGGGGAGTATACCTCCCGGGAACACTGAAGCTTTCTTT
CASSHLGSIPPGNTEAFF
>-|TRBJ2-7|TRBV5-1|few
TGCGCCAGCAGCTTGACGGCATACGAGCAGTACTTC
CASSLTAYEQYF
>-|TRBJ2-5|TRBV7-8|many
TGTGCCAGCAGCTTAGAGGCAGGAGAGTTAAAAGAGACCCAGTACTTC
CASSLEAGELKETQYF
>-|TRBJ1-1|TRBV10-3|few
TGTGCCATCCGGGAAGATACTGAAGCTTTCTTT
CAIREDTEAFF
>-|TRBJ1-5|TRBV4-1|-
TGCGCCAGCAGCCAAGAATCCGGATTCGGAGATAGCAATCAGCCCCAGCATTTT
CASSQESGFGDSNQPQHF
>TRBD2|TRBJ2-1|TRBV6-1|few
TGTGCCAGCAGAATGAGCGGGAGCAGCCACAATGAGCAGTTCTTC
CASRMSGSSHNEQFF
>TRBD2|TRBJ2-1|TRBV9|few
TGTGCCAGCAGCGTAGGGGGCGGGAGGGCCGGAAATGAGCAGTTCTTC
CASSVGGGRAGNEQFF
>TRBD2|TRBJ2-1|TRBV15|many
TGTGCCACCAGCGGGAGGGGTTCCTACAATGAGCAGTTCTTC
CATSGRGSYNEQFF
>TRBD2|TRBJ2-7|TRBV12-3/TRBV12-4|many
TGTGCCAGCAGTTTCGGACTAGCGGGAGGGTACGAGCAGTACTTC
CASSFGLAGGYEQYF
>TRBD2|TRBJ2-1|TRBV13|-
TGTGCCAGCAGCCAGGACCTGGGGAGCGGGAGTTACAATGAGCAGTTCTTC
CASSQDLGSGSYNEQFF
>-|TRBJ1-1|TRBV7-8|-
TGTGCCAGCAGCTTAGGCATGAACACTGAAGCTTTCTTT
CASSLGMNTEAFF
>-|TRBJ2-2|TRBV9|few
TGTGCCAGCAGTCTTGACGGGGGCCCAGTGACCGGGGAGCTGTTTTTT
CASSLDGGPVTGELFF
>-|TRBJ1-2|TRBV29-1|many
TGCAGCGCCGGGGGGGAATATGGCTACACCTTC
CSAGGEYGYTF
>-|TRBJ2-1|TRBV5-1|-
TGCGCCAGCAGCCCTCAAGTCGGGTATGAGCAGTTCTTC
CASSPQVGYEQFF
>-|TRBJ2-7|TRBV20-1|few
TGCAGTGCTAGAGCCACGGGGAGACTCTGGGAGCAGTACTTC
CSARATGRLWEQYF
>TRBD2|TRBJ2-3|TRBV4-2|many
TGTGCCAGCAGCCAAGGCCCCGGGAGGGGGGATACGCAGTATTTT
CASSQGPGRGDTQYF
>-|TRBJ2-5|TRBV12-3/TRBV12-4|few
TGTGCCAGCAGCTATTCCATAGAGGGGCGGGAGACCCAGTACTTC
CASSYSIEGRETQYF
>-|TRBJ2-5|TRBV9|-
TGTGCCAGCAGCGGCCGGGGCGAAGGGAGTTCCCAGTACTTC
CASSGRGEGSSQYF
>-|TRBJ2-5|TRBV2|few
TGTGCCAGCAGTGAGATCATAGAGACCCAGTACTTC
CASSEIIETQYF
>-|TRBJ2-7|TRBV7-3|few
TGTGCCAGCAGCTTAGGGGGATCTGGAACGTACGAGCAGTACTTC
CASSLGGSGTYEQYF
>-|TRBJ2-7|TRBV4-2|-
TGTGCCAGCAGCCAGGCTACGGGCTCCTACGAGCAGTACTTC
CASSQATGSYEQYF
>TRBD1|TRBJ2-6|TRBV12-3/TRBV12-4|-
TGTGCCAGCAGTCTTTGGGACAGGGTCCTTACTGGGGCCAACGTCCTGACTTTC
CASSLWDRVLTGANVLTF
>TRBD2|TRBJ2-5|TRBV12-3/TRBV12-4|-
TGTACCTTCAGTCGCCCGGGACTAGCGGGAGGGCCCTCCGCGACCCAGTACTTC
CTFSRPGLAGGPSATQYF
>TRBD2|TRBJ2-1|TRBV2|-
TGTGCCAGCAGTGAAGGGACTAGCGGGATCAATGAGCAGTTCTTC
CASSEGTSGINEQFF
>TRBD1|TRBJ1-1|TRBV11-2|-
TGTGCCAGCAGCTCCCCCAGGGGGGCTTTCTTT
CASSSPRGAFF
>-|TRBJ2-5|TRBV7-8|few
TGTGCCAGCAGCTTAGGCCGGGCCCTCAAGGGGAAGACCCAGTACTTC
CASSLGRALKGKTQYF
>-|TRBJ2-7|TRBV28|few
TGTGCCAGCAGGTTCCAACCGGGAGTATCATCCTACGAGCAGTACTTC
CASRFQPGVSSYEQYF
>TRBD1|TRBJ1-4|TRBV28|-
TGTGCCAGCGGGTTGTGGACAGGGAGAGGTGAAAAACTGTTTTTT
CASGLWTGRGEKLFF
>-|TRBJ1-1|TRBV28|many
TGTGCCAGCAGTTTCGCCAGGGTGGGCACTGAAGCTTTCTTT
CASSFARVGTEAFF
>-|TRBJ2-1|TRBV9|few
TGTGCCAGCAGCGTCGGGGGGACAGGCCAAAATGAGCAGTTCTTC
CASSVGGTGQNEQFF